This TCR beta chain was sequenced in a study of a mutant IDH1 vaccine in newly diagnosed glioma. Produced via immunoSEQ multiplex PCR; TCRdb's table is partial and in-frame only. The data show fewer than 35,000 clones, roughly 54% seen once. CDR3 length: 13 residues. Germline values: CDR1 SNHLY, CDR2 FYNNEI. Germline trimming cut 6 bases from V and 3 bases from J; bases unmatched to any gene: 2. Time point noted: week 5, during vaccination. A 20-mer mutant IDH1 peptide at 300 ug was injected subcutaneously with topical imiquimod. Only a few counts were recorded for this clone. As yet, its antigen is unknown.

This chain joins TRBV2 and TRBJ1-5, with 7 bases that match TRBD1. This sequence was found in a woman between 18 and 29 years old with glioma. Specimen: PBMCs, collected from a glioma patient whose treatment included an IDH1 peptide vaccine. CDR3 sequence (DNA): TGTGCCAGCAGCACAGGGGTCAATCAGCCCCAGCATTTT. Its translation is CASSTGVNQPQHF.